These 19 T cell receptor beta chains were all obtained from the same sample, sequenced in a study of human T cells and chemical hapten exposure. TCRdb reprocessed the RACE reads with MiXCR, giving one entry per CDR3 protein. The sample comprises under 450,000 distinct CDR3 sequences, about 4.4% of which are singletons, and 2% to 2.5% rests with the top ten. Time point meaning: patch test 1, 2 weeks after DPC sensitization. Specified treatment: therapeutic diphenylcyclopropenone sensitization with weekly scalp DPC. The sample here was whole blood, taken in connection with sensitization to the hapten diphenylcyclopropenone (DPC). The receptor set was obtained from a woman aged 45-65 years with alopecia areata. Some clones in this sample may be carry-over from other donors' samples.

This clonotype was picked up many times. The chain employs TRBV6-4 and TRBJ2-2; no clear D gene. The length of the CDR3 is 15 residues. The V gene lost 4 bases and the J gene lost 1 base, with 10 bases spanning the gap. Germline V gives CDR1 MRHNA, CDR2 SNTAGT. The CDR3 DNA reads TGTGCCAGCAGTGGTCAACTTTTGAACACCGGGGAGCTGTTTTTT. As protein: CASSGQLLNTGELFF.

The chain couples TRBV29-1 to TRBJ2-1; D is unclear. Trimming removed 5 bases at V and 2 bases at J, with 4 bases between. The CDR3 is made up of 11 amino acids. The germline V gene encodes CDR1 SQVTM and CDR2 ANQGSEA. CDR3 nucleotides: TGCAGCGTTATGGCCTACAATGAGCAGTTCTTC. It translates to CSVMAYNEQFF.

Comments on this clonotype: This may be a read error: a much more frequent sequence differs by one nucleotide. The conserved phenylalanine or tryptophan is not found at the CDR3 terminus, so this likely reflects a read error. The chain couples TRBV24-1 to TRBJ2-1; 7 bases are shared with TRBD2. Germline V gene data show CDR1 as KGHDR and CDR2 as SFDVKD. The CDR3 has 16 amino acids. V lost 5 bases, J lost 8 bases, and 14 bases stayed unmatched. CDR3 residues: CATSARRGGSRDEQFI. The CDR3 DNA is TGTGCCACCAGTGCGCGGCGGGGCGGGAGTAGAGATGAGCAGTTCATC.

This clonotype was seen at least ten times. The gene calls are TRBV15 and TRBJ1-6; 9 bases match TRBD1. Germline lookup yields CDR1 LNHNV and CDR2 YYDKDF (reference sequence). V lost 5 bases to trimming and J lost 10 bases; unmatched junction nucleotides: 9. This CDR3 is 15 amino acids long. This CDR3 reads CATSANRGPLSPLHF. CDR3 DNA sequence: TGTGCCACCAGCGCAAACAGGGGGCCGTTATCACCCCTCCACTTT.

This clonotype was seen repeatedly, ten times or more. V and J are TRBV5-6 and TRBJ2-1; TRBD2 aligns across 11 bases. The germline V gene has CDR1 SGHDT and CDR2 YYEEEE. J gave up 7 bases and V 4 bases, and 4 bases lay outside the gene matches. The CDR3 spans 14 residues. CDR3: CASSGTSGYNEQFF. Here the CDR3 DNA reads TGTGCCAGCAGCGGGACTAGCGGATATAATGAGCAGTTCTTC.

This clonotype was observed a handful of times. This chain links TRBV5-4 with TRBJ1-6; TRBD1 matches at 9 bases. Trimming removed 4 bases from V and 2 bases from J; junction bases left unmatched: 7. CDR3 size: 17 residues. Per germline, CDR1 SGHNT and CDR2 YYREEE (reference sequence). In nucleotides, the CDR3 is TGTGCCAGCAGCGATGGGACAGGGAAAGCCTATAATTCACCCCTCCACTTT. The encoded protein is CASSDGTGKAYNSPLHF.

The CDR3 DNA reads TGCGCCAGCAACCCCAAGTGGAGGGGTGGTCTGCATGGCTACACCTTC. Translated: CASNPKWRGGLHGYTF. V gene TRBV4-1 combines with J gene TRBJ1-2; weak D call: TRBD1 (5 bases). From germline, CDR1 is MGHRA and CDR2 YSYEKL. V lost 7 bases and J 6 bases, leaving 24 bases between the germline ends. The CDR3 is 16 residues long.

This clonotype was picked up many times. This chain links TRBV20-1 with TRBJ2-5, with 12 bases matching TRBD2. J gave up 5 bases and V 3 bases, and 7 bases lay outside the gene matches. This CDR3 has 15 amino acids. Germline lookup yields CDR1 DFQATT and CDR2 SNEGSKA (reference sequence). CDR3: CSASASGGASETQYF. Here the CDR3 DNA reads TGCAGTGCTAGTGCTAGCGGGGGGGCCAGTGAGACCCAGTACTTC.

In this sample, this clonotype turned up a few times. J is TRBJ2-5 and V is TRBV5-1; tentative D call: TRBD1 (6 bases). The V gene's germline CDR1 is SGHRS and CDR2 YFSETQ. CDR3 length equals 14 residues. Trimming took 4 bases from V and 5 from J, leaving 15 bases between them. The CDR3 protein is CASSAGTNWETQYF. CDR3 bases: TGCGCCAGCAGCGCCGGGACAAACTGGGAGACCCAGTACTTC.

The table lists this clonotype with many counts. This chain connects TRBV20-1 to TRBJ1-1; possibly TRBD1 for D (5 bases). This CDR3 has 14 residues. V was pared by 1 base and J by 1 base, with 10 bases between. The germline V gene encodes CDR1 DFQATT and CDR2 SNEGSKA (reference sequence). The DNA of the CDR3 is TGCAGTGCTAGAGGTCAGGGCCGGAACACTGAAGCTTTCTTT. It encodes CSARGQGRNTEAFF.

This clonotype was counted at least ten times. V usage is TRBV7-8 and J usage is TRBJ2-3, with D hard to call. Germline values: CDR1 SGHVS, CDR2 FQNEAQ. The CDR3 consists of 15 residues. V was clipped by 1 base and J by 0 bases, with 8 bases between them. CDR3 coding DNA: TGTGCCAGCAGCTTAGTAGGATCTAGCACAGATACGCAGTATTTT. Protein: CASSLVGSSTDTQYF. The variable domain in full, completed from reference TRBV7-8 and TRBJ2-3, reads GAGVSQSPRYKVAKRGQDVALRCDPISGHVSLFWYQQALGQGPEFLTYFQNEAQLDKSGLPSDRFFAERPEGSVSTLKIQRTQQEDSAVYLCASSLVGSSTDTQYFGPGTRLTVL.

The sample holds a few counts of this clonotype. The chain uses TRBV20-1 and TRBJ1-5, with 9 bases identical to TRBD1. J lost 6 bases, V lost 0 bases, and 9 bases had no gene match. In germline, CDR1 is DFQATT, CDR2 SNEGSKA (reference sequence). The CDR3 has 16 residues. The CDR3: CSARDYRGPSLQPQHF. The DNA for the CDR3 is TGCAGTGCTAGAGATTACAGGGGGCCGAGTCTTCAGCCCCAGCATTTT.

This clonotype has at least ten counts. The V call is TRBV28, the J call TRBJ2-1; the match to TRBD2 covers 7 bases. Germline CDR1 and CDR2: MDHEN and SYDVKM. This CDR3 is 14 amino acids long. Unmatched junction bases numbered 10, after V lost 4 bases and J lost 10 bases. CDR3 sequence (DNA): TGTGCCAGCAGTTATGTGGTAGCGGGTGTCGAGCAGTTCTTC. It translates to CASSYVVAGVEQFF. Drawing the rest from reference TRBV28 and TRBJ2-1, the complete variable domain is DVKVTQSSRYLVKRTGEKVFLECVQDMDHENMFWYRQDPGLGLRLIYFSYDVKMKEKGDIPEGYSVSREKKERFSLILESASTNQTSMYLCASSYVVAGVEQFFGPGTRLTVL.

This clonotype was detected a few times. The J gene is TRBJ1-1, the V gene TRBV5-1; a weak D match, TRBD1 (6 bases). Germline assignment: CDR1 SGHRS and CDR2 YFSETQ. V lost 6 bases and J lost 0, with 12 bases in between. This CDR3 comprises 14 residues. DNA of the CDR3: TGCGCCAGCAAGTGGGGACAACTGAACACTGAAGCTTTCTTT. Its translation: CASKWGQLNTEAFF.

J is TRBJ2-3 and V is TRBV6-5; 10 bases fit TRBD2. The CDR3 runs to 15 residues. Germline CDR1 is MNHEY and CDR2 is SVGAGI. J gave up 2 bases and V 6 bases, and 5 bases lay outside the gene matches. The CDR3 DNA follows: TGTGCCAGCAGAACAACTAGCGGGGACACAGATACGCAGTATTTT. This gives the protein CASRTTSGDTDTQYF.

In its sample, this clonotype was seen a few times. The chain joins TRBV12-3 or TRBV12-4 to TRBJ1-4, with a possible D match to TRBD1 (5 bases). The length of the CDR3 is 13 residues. Deletions cut 5 bases from V and 8 bases from J, with 12 bases between. The CDR3 spells CASSTGHGEKLFF. DNA for the CDR3: TGTGCCAGCAGTACAGGTCACGGAGAAAAACTGTTTTTT.

In this sample, this clonotype turned up many times. The V and J genes are TRBV7-8 and TRBJ1-1; D is unresolved. This CDR3 contains 15 residues. V was clipped by 2 bases and J by 10 bases, with 20 bases between them. The germline V gene has CDR1 SGHVS and CDR2 FQNEAQ. Here the CDR3 reads CASSLTGRSSKVAFF. The CDR3 DNA follows: TGTGCCAGCAGCTTAACCGGGAGGAGTAGTAAGGTAGCTTTCTTT.

This clonotype has a handful of counts. The chain links TRBV7-9 to TRBJ2-2; 7 bases fit TRBD1. V was pared by 5 bases and J by 6 bases, with 3 bases of the junction left unmatched. Germline CDR1 and CDR2: SEHNR and FQNEAQ (reference sequence). The CDR3 consists of 13 residues. Here the CDR3 reads CASSPQGPGELFF. Here the CDR3 DNA reads TGTGCCAGCAGCCCACAGGGGCCCGGGGAGCTGTTTTTT.

The chain joins TRBV12-3 or TRBV12-4 to TRBJ1-1; 12 nucleotides agree with TRBD1. Trimming removed 4 bases from V and 11 bases from J; junction bases left unmatched: 14. This CDR3 is 16 amino acids long. The CDR3 sequence: CASSSGTGGRWAMAFF. The CDR3 DNA reads as TGTGCCAGCAGTTCCGGGACAGGGGGCCGGTGGGCAATGGCTTTCTTT.